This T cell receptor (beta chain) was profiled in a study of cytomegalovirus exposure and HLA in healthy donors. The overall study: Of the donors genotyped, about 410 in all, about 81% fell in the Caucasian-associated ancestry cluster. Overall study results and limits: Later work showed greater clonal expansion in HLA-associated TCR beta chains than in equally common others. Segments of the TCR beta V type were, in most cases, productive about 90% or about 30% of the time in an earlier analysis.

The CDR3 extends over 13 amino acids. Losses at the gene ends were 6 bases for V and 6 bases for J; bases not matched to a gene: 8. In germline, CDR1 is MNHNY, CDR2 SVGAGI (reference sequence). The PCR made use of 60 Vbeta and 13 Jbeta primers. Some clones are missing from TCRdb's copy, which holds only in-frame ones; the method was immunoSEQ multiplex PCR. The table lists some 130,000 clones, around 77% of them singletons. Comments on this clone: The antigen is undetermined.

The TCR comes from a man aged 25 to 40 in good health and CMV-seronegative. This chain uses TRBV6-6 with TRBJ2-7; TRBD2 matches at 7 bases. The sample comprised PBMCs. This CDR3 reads CASSPSGRGEQYF. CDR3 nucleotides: TGTGCCAGCAGCCCGTCGGGGAGGGGCGAGCAGTACTTC.